One and the same sample provided the 28 T cell receptor beta chains below, sequenced in a study of shared T cell receptors in the human thymus. Assay: immunoSEQ multiplex PCR; the TCRdb copy retains only in-frame clones and omits some. The sample records approximately 730,000 clones, 80% to 90% being singletons. A further study also used this sample, focusing on human thymus T cells.

The sequenced material came from thymocytes. The receptors were gathered from a girl less than two years old with a congenital heart defect.

This sequence joins TRBV13 and TRBJ2-1, with D possibly TRBD2 on 6 matching bases. The CDR3 is 17 residues long. Germline assignment: CDR1 PRHDT and CDR2 FYEKMQ (reference sequence). The V end was cut by 5 bases, the J end by 3 bases, with 20 bases between. CDR3 bases: TGTGCCAGCAGCGCCCGTGTTTTGGGGGGAAGCTACAATGAGCAGTTCTTC. Residues: CASSARVLGGSYNEQFF.

The chain recombines TRBV29-1 with TRBJ1-2; D possibly corresponds to TRBD1 (6 bases). The V end was cut by 0 bases, the J end by 1 base, with 6 bases between. Germline-derived CDR1 and CDR2 are SQVTM and ANQGSEA. There are 13 residues in the CDR3. The DNA for the CDR3 is TGCAGCGTTGAAGAACAGGGTAACTATGGCTACACCTTC. Its translation is CSVEEQGNYGYTF. Supplemented by reference TRBV29-1 and TRBJ1-2, the full variable domain reads SAVISQKPSRDICQRGTSLTIQCQVDSQVTMMFWYRQQPGQSLTLIATANQGSEATYESGFVIDKFPISRPNLTFSTLTVSNMSPEDSSIYLCSVEEQGNYGYTFGSGTRLTVV.

V is TRBV10-3 and J is TRBJ2-7, with a weak D call TRBD1 (5 bases). V lost 0 bases to trimming and J lost 8 bases, with 8 bases between them. The germline gives CDR1 ENHRY, CDR2 SYGVKD. The CDR3 covers 12 residues. The CDR3 DNA follows: TGTGCCATCAGTGAGTCAGGGGCCCAGCAGTACTTC. Translated: CAISESGAQQYF.

The chain combines TRBV15 with TRBJ1-5; D call uncertain. The V end lost 6 bases, the J end lost 0 bases, and 30 bases lay between the germline ends. The CDR3 totals 21 residues. Germline lookup yields CDR1 LNHNV and CDR2 YYDKDF (reference sequence). In DNA form, the CDR3 reads TGTGCCACCAGAAACAACCGGGCCCCTATCCTGAATGACTATAGCAATCAGCCCCAGCATTTT. Its protein is CATRNNRAPILNDYSNQPQHF.

CDR3 region: CSVEVAGETGANVLTF. In DNA, the CDR3 is TGCAGCGTTGAGGTGGCAGGGGAAACTGGGGCCAACGTCCTGACTTTC. V and J are TRBV29-1 and TRBJ2-6, with TRBD1 as a possible D gene (6 bases). Germline-derived CDR1 and CDR2 are SQVTM and ANQGSEA. This CDR3 is built from 16 residues. Trimming stripped 3 bases from V and 2 bases from J, with 14 bases between.

The V and J genes are TRBV7-2 and TRBJ2-7; tentative D call: TRBD1 (6 bases). The V end lost 5 bases, the J end lost 6 bases, and 26 bases lay between the germline ends. Germline lookup yields CDR1 SGHTA and CDR2 FQGNSA. This CDR3 contains 17 residues. CDR3 residues: CASSLNQPRDNLGEQYF. CDR3 sequence (DNA): TGTGCCAGCAGCCTTAATCAGCCCCGGGACAACTTGGGCGAGCAGTACTTC.

The chain links TRBV14 to TRBJ1-2; 8 bases agree with TRBD1. The germline CDR1 and CDR2 sequences are SGHDN and FVKESK. This CDR3 comprises 15 residues. V lost 4 bases to trimming and J lost 3 bases; unmatched junction nucleotides: 7. Here the CDR3 DNA reads TGTGCCAGCAGCCCCTACAGGGGGAGGGACTATGGCTACACCTTC. This encodes CASSPYRGRDYGYTF.

This clone was observed a few times. Here the CDR3 DNA reads TGTGCCAGCATGGGGCGGTATGGCTACACCTTC. It is translated as CASMGRYGYTF. The J gene is TRBJ1-2, the V gene TRBV6-5, with D maybe TRBD1 (5 bases). Between the trimmed V and J ends, which lost 7 bases and 5 bases, there was a span of 8 bases. The CDR3 has 11 residues. Germline CDR1 reads MNHEY; CDR2 reads SVGAGI.

V and J are TRBV20-1 and TRBJ2-1, with 7 bases that match TRBD1. With 6 bases clipped from V and 10 bases from J, the junction kept 6 bases outside the gene matches. Germline CDR1 reads DFQATT; CDR2 reads SNEGSKA (reference sequence). The CDR3 covers 11 residues. In DNA form, the CDR3 reads TGCAGTGCCAGACCCAGGGGGGAGCAGTTCTTC. It translates to CSARPRGEQFF.

There are a few counts of this clone. The chain has TRBV25-1 and TRBJ1-1; no clear D. CDR1 is MGHDK, CDR2 SYGVNS, per germline. The CDR3 loop spans 14 amino acids. V lost 6 bases and J 2 bases, leaving 13 bases between the germline ends. CDR3 sequence (DNA): TGTGCCAGCAGAGGCCGGGAGACCAACACTGAAGCTTTCTTT. Residues: CASRGRETNTEAFF. Together with reference TRBV25-1 and TRBJ1-1, the CDR3 gives the full variable domain: EADIYQTPRYLVIGTGKKITLECSQTMGHDKMYWYQQDPGMELHLIHYSYGVNSTEKGDLSSESTVSRIRTEHFPLTLESARPSHTSQYLCASRGRETNTEAFFGQGTRLTVV.

The chain combines TRBV9 with TRBJ2-3; D remains unclear. Trimming removed 4 bases from V and 1 base from J, with 10 bases in between. The CDR3 is made up of 14 amino acids. CDR1 is SGDLS, CDR2 YYNGEE, per germline. The DNA for the CDR3 is TGTGCCAGCAGCCCACGACGGGGCACAGATACGCAGTATTTT. It encodes CASSPRRGTDTQYF.

The CDR3, as DNA: TGTGCCAGCAGTTTCCCTAGGGGGACAGGGGGACCAGATAATTCACCCCTCCACTTT. The encoded protein is CASSFPRGTGGPDNSPLHF. The chain uses TRBV28 and TRBJ1-6; 11 bases fit TRBD1. Unmatched junction bases numbered 12, after V lost 3 bases and J lost 5 bases. This CDR3 has 19 amino acids. Per germline, CDR1 MDHEN and CDR2 SYDVKM. Full variable domain (remainder filled in from reference TRBV28 and TRBJ1-6): DVKVTQSSRYLVKRTGEKVFLECVQDMDHENMFWYRQDPGLGLRLIYFSYDVKMKEKGDIPEGYSVSREKKERFSLILESASTNQTSMYLCASSFPRGTGGPDNSPLHFGNGTRLTVT.

This chain links TRBV6-4 with TRBJ1-6; D is perhaps TRBD1 (5 bases). The CDR3 has 14 residues. V dropped 8 bases and J dropped 0 bases, with 8 bases sitting between them. Germline values: CDR1 MRHNA, CDR2 SNTAGT. In nucleotides, the CDR3 is TGTGCCAGCCGGGGGAGCTCCTATAATTCACCCCTCCACTTT. It is translated as CASRGSSYNSPLHF.

V usage is TRBV11-2 and J usage is TRBJ2-7, with TRBD1 identical over 10 bases. This CDR3 is built from 16 residues. CDR1 and CDR2 from the germline V gene are SGHAT and FQNNGV. Trimming cost V 6 bases and J 5 bases; bases outside gene matches: 13. CDR3 region: CASRESGTGESDEQYF. CDR3 DNA sequence: TGTGCCAGCAGAGAGTCCGGGACAGGGGAATCCGACGAGCAGTACTTC.

This chain uses TRBV2 with TRBJ2-3, with TRBD2 as a possible D gene (5 bases). The CDR3 spans 12 residues. V was cut by 6 bases and J by 5 bases, with 9 bases left in between. Germline V gene data show CDR1 as SNHLY and CDR2 as FYNNEI. CDR3 amino acids: CASSVGGDTQYF. In DNA form, the CDR3 reads TGTGCCAGCAGCGTAGGAGGAGATACGCAGTATTTT.

The chain combines TRBV10-2 with TRBJ1-3; 7 bases match TRBD1. The J segment lost 2 bases and the V segment lost 4 bases, leaving 23 bases of the junction unmatched. CDR1 and CDR2 (germline): WSHSY, SAAADI. The CDR3 sequence is 21 residues long. The CDR3 reads CASSASRILLTGRYPGNTIYF. As DNA, the CDR3 is TGCGCCAGCAGTGCCAGCCGAATACTATTGACAGGGAGGTACCCTGGAAACACCATATATTTT.

The CDR3 DNA reads as TGTGCCAGCAGTCGCGATACGGGAAACACTGAAGCTTTCTTT. It is translated as CASSRDTGNTEAFF. The chain has TRBV5-4 and TRBJ1-1, with D hard to call. Per the germline V gene, CDR1 is SGHNT and CDR2 is YYREEE (reference sequence). Deletions cut 5 bases from V and 2 bases from J, with 13 bases between. The CDR3 totals 14 residues.

The chain couples TRBV5-8 to TRBJ2-6, with TRBD1 matching over 8 bases. The CDR3 totals 20 residues. From germline, CDR1 is SGHTS and CDR2 YDEGEE. Germline trimming cut 3 bases from V and 0 bases from J; bases unmatched to any gene: 14. The CDR3 loop reads CASSSPSVTGADSGANVLTF. CDR3 sequence (DNA): TGTGCCAGCAGCTCCCCTTCCGTGACAGGGGCCGACTCTGGGGCCAACGTCCTGACTTTC.

The V gene is TRBV5-5, the J gene TRBJ2-7; TRBD1 agrees at 9 bases. This CDR3 has 14 amino acids. Germline loops: CDR1 SGHKS, CDR2 YYEKEE (reference sequence). After removal of 3 bases from V and 1 base from J, the junction contained 2 bases not matched to a gene. The CDR3 nucleotides read TGTGCCAGCAGCTGGGACAGGGAGTCCTACGAGCAGTACTTC. It encodes CASSWDRESYEQYF.

J is TRBJ1-5 and V is TRBV7-6, with D possibly TRBD1 on 5 matching bases. The CDR3 consists of 15 residues. The germline V and J ends were trimmed by 3 bases and 0 bases, with 9 bases remaining between them. Germline CDR1 SGHVS, CDR2 FNYEAQ. CDR3 amino acids: CASSFSQGSNQPQHF. The CDR3 DNA reads as TGTGCCAGCAGCTTCTCCCAGGGTAGCAATCAGCCCCAGCATTTT.

The chain is built from TRBV6-4 and TRBJ2-5; the D gene is possibly TRBD1 (6 bases). The CDR3 sequence is 15 residues long. CDR1 and CDR2 from the germline V gene are MRHNA and SNTAGT. With 4 bases removed from V and 1 base from J, the gap between germline ends came to 13 bases. Here the CDR3 reads CASSGTDSPQETQYF. The CDR3 DNA sequence: TGTGCCAGCAGTGGGACAGACTCCCCCCAAGAGACCCAGTACTTC.

The V call is TRBV7-2, the J call TRBJ2-2, with TRBD1 matching 8 bases. The J segment lost 7 bases and the V segment lost 0 bases, leaving 4 bases of the junction unmatched. This CDR3 has 15 amino acids. CDR1 and CDR2 from the germline V gene are SGHTA and FQGNSA. CDR3 amino acids: CASSLAQGADGELFF. The CDR3 nucleotides are TGTGCCAGCAGCTTAGCTCAGGGGGCCGACGGGGAGCTGTTTTTT.

The chain carries TRBV27 and TRBJ2-5; 12 positions agree with TRBD2. The CDR3 has 18 residues. With 2 bases clipped from V and 2 bases from J, the junction kept 9 bases outside the gene matches. Germline V lookup: CDR1 MNHEY, CDR2 SMNVEV (reference sequence). In DNA, the CDR3 is TGTGCCAGCAGTTTAGTAGGTCGGACTAGCGGGGAGCAAGAGACCCAGTACTTC. Translating gives CASSLVGRTSGEQETQYF.

The rearrangement joins TRBV5-1 to TRBJ2-5; 9 nucleotides match TRBD2. The J call may be wrong; the DNA end is better matched by TRBJ2-7. Germline values: CDR1 SGHRS, CDR2 YFSETQ. CDR3 length: 18 residues. This CDR3 is CASSLVRLAGRSTYEQYF. In nucleotides, the CDR3 is TGCGCCAGCAGCTTGGTTCGGCTAGCGGGGAGATCTACCTACGAGCAGTACTTC.

V and J are TRBV6-1 and TRBJ2-7, with 10 bases lining up with TRBD1. CDR3 length: 17 residues. J lost 6 bases, V lost 2 bases, and 13 bases had no gene match. The germline V gene encodes CDR1 MNHNS and CDR2 SASEGT. CDR3 nucleotide sequence: TGTGCCAGCAGTGAATTAAAGCCGGGACAGGGGTTAGGCGAGCAGTACTTC. Protein product: CASSELKPGQGLGEQYF.

This sequence joins TRBV6-5 and TRBJ2-5; 7 positions match TRBD1. The junction had 8 bases not matched to a gene; V was cut back by 6 bases and J by 1 base. Germline V gene lookup returns CDR1 MNHEY and CDR2 SVGAGI. The CDR3 consists of 15 residues. The CDR3 DNA reads TGTGCCAGCAGGAAGATCCGGGACAGCCAAGAGACCCAGTACTTC. Protein: CASRKIRDSQETQYF.

The rearrangement uses TRBV19 and TRBJ1-5; D is unresolved. The V and J ends lost 4 bases and 4 bases respectively, with 23 bases between them. The CDR3 is 18 residues long. Looked up from germline, CDR1 is LNHDA and CDR2 is SQIVND (reference sequence). The CDR3 nucleotides are TGTGCCAGTAGTACGCACCCACAGAGCATATACCAAAATCAGCCCCAGCATTTT. It translates to CASSTHPQSIYQNQPQHF. The full variable domain, its missing parts supplied by reference TRBV19 and TRBJ1-5, is DGGITQSPKYLFRKEGQNVTLSCEQNLNHDAMYWYRQDPGQGLRLIYYSQIVNDFQKGDIAEGYSVSREKKESFPLTVTSAQKNPTAFYLCASSTHPQSIYQNQPQHFGDGTRLSIL.

The chain combines TRBV4-1 with TRBJ1-2; D unresolved. Germline CDR1 is MGHRA and CDR2 is YSYEKL. Trimming removed 0 bases at V and 3 bases at J, with 23 bases between. The CDR3 has 19 residues. This chain's CDR3 is CASSQEGTERTLHDYGYTF. As DNA, the CDR3 is TGCGCCAGCAGCCAAGAGGGTACGGAGAGAACCCTACACGACTATGGCTACACCTTC.